The 25 T cell receptor beta chains in this list originate from one sample, sequenced in a study of T cell changes during pregnancy in multiple sclerosis. TCRdb keeps only in-frame clones here, not all; method: immunoSEQ multiplex PCR. This sample has about 50,000 clones, with roughly 94% found just once. Material: CD4+ T cells from peripheral blood mononuclear cells, obtained in the third trimester of pregnancy. The receptors originated from a female donor with multiple sclerosis, enrolled in a pregnancy study.

The chain employs TRBV14 and TRBJ2-5, with TRBD2 matching 15 bases. The CDR3 spans 18 residues. Germline V gives CDR1 SGHDN, CDR2 FVKESK. V lost 1 base, J lost 2 bases, and 5 bases stayed unmatched. The CDR3 is CASSQGGLAGGEQETQYF. CDR3 in DNA: TGTGCCAGCAGCCAAGGCGGACTAGCGGGGGGGGAACAAGAGACCCAGTACTTC.

The CDR3: CASSYADRANTGELFF. CDR3 DNA: TGTGCCAGCAGTTACGCGGACAGGGCAAACACCGGGGAGCTGTTTTTT. The chain links TRBV6-5 to TRBJ2-2; 8 nucleotides agree with TRBD1. CDR1 MNHEY and CDR2 SVGAGI come from the germline V gene. After removal of 2 bases from V and 2 bases from J, the junction contained 4 bases not matched to a gene. This CDR3 is built from 16 residues.

The V gene is TRBV5-6, the J gene TRBJ1-2, with 9 bases aligning to TRBD1. The CDR3 length is 15 residues. Germline assignment: CDR1 SGHDT and CDR2 YYEEEE. V shed 3 bases and J 7 bases; nucleotides not matched to a gene: 10. For the CDR3, the DNA is TGTGCCAGCAGCTACCGGGACAGGGAGCTTAGTGGCTACACCTTC. Translating it yields CASSYRDRELSGYTF.

The V gene is TRBV29-1, the J gene TRBJ2-1; TRBD2 agrees at 11 bases. CDR1 and CDR2 from the germline V gene are SQVTM and ANQGSEA. V was pared by 4 bases and J by 6 bases, with 5 bases of the junction left unmatched. The CDR3 runs to 14 residues. The CDR3 loop reads CSVASGRLSNEQFF. The CDR3 region has the DNA TGCAGCGTTGCTAGCGGGAGGCTATCCAATGAGCAGTTCTTC.

The chain couples TRBV7-2 to TRBJ1-5, with D possibly matching TRBD1 (6 bases). Germline-derived CDR1 and CDR2 are SGHTA and FQGNSA. Trimming cost V 4 bases and J 0 bases, with 13 bases left between them. The CDR3 consists of 16 residues. The CDR3: CASSSAGGYSNQPQHF. The CDR3 DNA follows: TGTGCCAGCAGCTCCGCGGGGGGCTATAGCAATCAGCCCCAGCATTTT.

V and J are TRBV6-5 and TRBJ2-3; 9 nucleotides match TRBD1. The length of the CDR3 is 13 residues. The germline V gene has CDR1 MNHEY and CDR2 SVGAGI. Trimming at V came to 3 bases and at J to 9 bases, leaving 4 bases not matched to a gene. The DNA of the CDR3 is TGTGCCAGCAGTTATATCGGACAGGGGACGCAGTATTTT. Protein sequence: CASSYIGQGTQYF.

This chain joins TRBV7-6 and TRBJ2-7, with 7 bases lining up with TRBD2. The CDR3 is made up of 12 amino acids. The V gene end was trimmed by 2 bases and the J gene end by 9 bases; junction bases not matched to a gene: 4. Germline V gene lookup returns CDR1 SGHVS and CDR2 FNYEAQ. CDR3: CASSLSGGWQYF. CDR3 coding DNA: TGTGCCAGCAGCTTATCGGGGGGATGGCAGTACTTC.

The chain combines TRBV6-6 with TRBJ1-1; no clear D gene. CDR1 is MNHNY and CDR2 is SVGAGI in the germline V gene (reference sequence). The length of the CDR3 is 11 residues. V was cut by 6 bases and J by 5 bases, with 7 bases left in between. This CDR3 reads CASSPKTEAFF. CDR3 in DNA: TGTGCCAGCAGCCCTAAAACTGAAGCTTTCTTT.

This clone has a single count. This chain links TRBV7-3 with TRBJ2-3, with D maybe TRBD1 (6 bases). V was pared by 5 bases and J by 6 bases, with 12 bases between. There are 13 residues in the CDR3. Germline CDR1 reads SGHTA; CDR2 reads FQGTGA. CDR3 sequence reads: CASSVYREDTQYF. The CDR3 DNA follows: TGTGCCAGCAGCGTCTACAGGGAGGATACGCAGTATTTT.

The rearrangement joins TRBV5-1 to TRBJ2-7; 8 bases fit TRBD2. This CDR3 is 15 amino acids long. Germline CDR1 reads SGHRS; CDR2 reads YFSETQ. Trimming took 1 base from V and 3 from J; bases not matched to a gene: 6. The CDR3 DNA sequence: TGCGCCAGCAGCTTGTTGGACGGGAGGGGCTACGAGCAGTACTTC. Translation: CASSLLDGRGYEQYF.

V usage is TRBV11-3 and J usage is TRBJ1-1; D remains unclear. V lost 3 bases and J lost 4, with 18 bases in between. Germline V lookup: CDR1 SGHNT, CDR2 YENEEA. The CDR3 is made up of 16 amino acids. This CDR3 reads CASSFDTWEVSTEAFF. CDR3 in DNA: TGTGCCAGCAGCTTCGACACTTGGGAGGTCTCCACTGAAGCTTTCTTT.

The chain recombines TRBV9 with TRBJ2-3, with a tentative D call TRBD1 (5 bases). The CDR3 extends over 16 amino acids. The germline CDR1 and CDR2 sequences are SGDLS and YYNGEE. V was trimmed by 0 bases and J by 3 bases, leaving 14 bases between them. The CDR3 is CASSVDVGRRTDTQYF. For the CDR3, the DNA is TGTGCCAGCAGCGTAGATGTGGGGCGGCGTACAGATACGCAGTATTTT.

The chain employs TRBV5-1 and TRBJ2-7; perhaps TRBD2 as D (7 bases). Germline CDR1 and CDR2: SGHRS and YFSETQ. Trimming removed 1 base at V and 6 bases at J, with 14 bases between. The CDR3 contains 14 residues. CDR3 sequence: CASSLTLGGLEQYF. The CDR3 DNA follows: TGCGCCAGCAGCTTGACGTTGGGGGGGCTCGAGCAGTACTTC.

This clone was counted a single time. This chain joins TRBV10-3 and TRBJ2-2; D might be TRBD2 (6 bases). Germline V lookup: CDR1 ENHRY, CDR2 SYGVKD. Trimming shortened V by 4 bases and J by 2 bases, and 11 bases separated the two germline ends. This CDR3 region has 15 residues. The CDR3 spells CAISVGTFNTGELFF. CDR3 coding DNA: TGTGCCATCAGTGTGGGGACTTTTAACACCGGGGAGCTGTTTTTT.

This rearrangement joins TRBV5-1 to TRBJ2-7; 7 bases are a match to TRBD1. Trimming took 0 bases from V and 2 from J; bases not matched to a gene: 5. The CDR3 contains 15 residues. Germline CDR1 SGHRS, CDR2 YFSETQ. DNA for the CDR3: TGCGCCAGCAGCTTGGGAGGGACAGACCCCTACGAGCAGTACTTC. This sequence encodes CASSLGGTDPYEQYF.

The V gene is TRBV6-1, the J gene TRBJ1-6; D gene ambiguous. The germline gives CDR1 MNHNS, CDR2 SASEGT. The CDR3 has 14 residues. V was shortened by 6 bases and J by 1 base, with 7 bases between the two germline ends. CDR3 sequence reads: CASREASYNSPLHF. DNA for the CDR3: TGTGCCAGCAGGGAGGCGTCCTATAATTCACCCCTCCACTTT.

This sequence joins TRBV5-1 and TRBJ2-2, with 9 bases that match TRBD2. V lost 4 bases, J lost 6 bases, and 4 bases stayed unmatched. The germline gives CDR1 SGHRS, CDR2 YFSETQ. This CDR3 is built from 14 residues. The CDR3 region has the DNA TGCGCCAGCAGCGAGGGACTAGCTTCCGGGGAGCTGTTTTTT. It specifies CASSEGLASGELFF.

V and J are TRBV9 and TRBJ1-1, with 10 nucleotides matching TRBD1. The CDR3 is made up of 17 amino acids. CDR1 and CDR2 from the germline V gene are SGDLS and YYNGEE. V dropped 4 bases and J dropped 1; count of bases not matched to a gene: 10. CDR3 in DNA: TGTGCCAGCAGCCGAAACCACTGGGACAGGGGGAACACTGAAGCTTTCTTT. It specifies CASSRNHWDRGNTEAFF. The variable domain in full, with the rest retrieved from reference TRBV9 and TRBJ1-1, is DSGVTQTPKHLITATGQRVTLRCSPRSGDLSVYWYQQSLDQGLQFLIQYYNGEERAKGNILERFSAQQFPDLHSELNLSSLELGDSALYFCASSRNHWDRGNTEAFFGQGTRLTVV.

This chain connects TRBV15 to TRBJ1-5; 8 bases are shared with TRBD1. This CDR3 has 16 amino acids. Germline-derived CDR1 and CDR2 are LNHNV and YYDKDF (reference sequence). V shed 1 base, J shed 0 bases, and the junction held 2 bases outside the gene matches. This chain's CDR3 is CATSRGTGSSNQPQHF. CDR3 nucleotides: TGTGCCACCAGCAGAGGGACAGGGTCTAGCAATCAGCCCCAGCATTTT.

DNA of the CDR3: TGTGCCAGCACCCCTCCGGGATCCTACGAGCAGTACTTC. This gives the protein CASTPPGSYEQYF. This chain joins TRBV28 and TRBJ2-7, with D possibly matching TRBD2 (5 bases). Looked up from germline, CDR1 is MDHEN and CDR2 is SYDVKM. Deletions cut 7 bases from V and 1 base from J, with 11 bases between. CDR3 length: 13 amino acids.

The chain links TRBV13 to TRBJ1-1, with D possibly TRBD1 on 6 matching bases. The CDR3 totals 15 residues. The germline V gene encodes CDR1 PRHDT and CDR2 FYEKMQ (reference sequence). V lost 3 bases to trimming and J lost 0 bases, with 11 bases between them. Here the CDR3 DNA reads TGTGCCAGCAGCTTTAAAGGACAGATGAACACTGAAGCTTTCTTT. This sequence encodes CASSFKGQMNTEAFF.

The J gene is TRBJ1-3, the V gene TRBV19; 10 nucleotides align to TRBD1. Trimming removed 5 bases from V and 0 bases from J; junction bases left unmatched: 7. The CDR3 runs 17 residues. CDR1 is LNHDA and CDR2 is SQIVND in the germline V gene (reference sequence). As DNA, the CDR3 is TGTGCCAGTAGTCTCGCGGGACAGGGGTCCTCTGGAAACACCATATATTTT. As protein: CASSLAGQGSSGNTIYF. Full variable domain (remainder filled in from reference TRBV19 and TRBJ1-3): DGGITQSPKYLFRKEGQNVTLSCEQNLNHDAMYWYRQDPGQGLRLIYYSQIVNDFQKGDIAEGYSVSREKKESFPLTVTSAQKNPTAFYLCASSLAGQGSSGNTIYFGEGSWLTVV.

The chain uses TRBV19 and TRBJ2-1; 13 positions match TRBD2. Per germline, CDR1 LNHDA and CDR2 SQIVND (reference sequence). The CDR3 is made up of 17 amino acids. Trimming removed 5 bases from V and 2 bases from J; junction bases left unmatched: 6. Here the CDR3 DNA reads TGTGCCAGTAGTCCCCGGACTAGCGGGAGCACCTACAATGAGCAGTTCTTC. This sequence encodes CASSPRTSGSTYNEQFF.

V and J are TRBV7-2 and TRBJ2-1; no clear D gene. V lost 8 bases and J 0 bases, leaving 5 bases between the germline ends. Germline lookup yields CDR1 SGHTA and CDR2 FQGNSA. There are 12 residues in the CDR3. The CDR3: CASAASYNEQFF. CDR3 nucleotide sequence: TGTGCCAGCGCGGCCTCCTACAATGAGCAGTTCTTC.

The rearrangement uses TRBV7-2 and TRBJ2-7; D might be TRBD2 (6 bases). Germline CDR1 SGHTA, CDR2 FQGNSA. The CDR3 spans 16 residues. V was trimmed by 1 base and J by 6 bases, leaving 19 bases between them. The CDR3 DNA sequence: TGTGCCAGCAGCTTAGACCCCAGCGGGTACTGGGGCGAGCAGTACTTC. It is translated as CASSLDPSGYWGEQYF.